This entry is about one T cell receptor beta chain. The antigen remains undetermined. This sample was included in a study of vaccination and CD4 T cells after COVID-19. Overall study: Investigators took post-vaccine samples a median approximately 73 days after dose two, within a range of 14 to 241. Cellular stimulation was performed using overlapping spike peptides derived from SARS-CoV-2, HCoV-NL63, HCoV-OC43 and HCoV-229E.

V lost 1 base and J 0 bases, leaving 14 bases between the germline ends. The CDR3 sequence is 17 residues long. Germline assignment: CDR1 SGHRS and CDR2 YFSETQ. Documented treatment: approximately 11-day PBMC culture with coronavirus spike peptide pools or control peptides (ViraFEST assay). The Oncomine TCR Beta short-read assay was applied to DNA of cultured CD4+ T cells. A single record per CDR3 protein comes from TCRdb applying MiXCR to the PCR reads. The table shows 20,000 or so distinct CDR3 sequences, with about half occurring only once. Regarding the study as a whole: Data came from relatively few convalescent patients and lacked early post-infection timepoints.

Sequencing used cultured CD4+ T cells from blood. V usage is TRBV5-1 and J usage is TRBJ2-4; D uncertain. The receptor was isolated from a human donor with COVID-19. In DNA form, the CDR3 reads TGCGCCAGCAGCTTGAAGTATGACTTACTAGCCAAAAACATTCAGTACTTC. It encodes CASSLKYDLLAKNIQYF.